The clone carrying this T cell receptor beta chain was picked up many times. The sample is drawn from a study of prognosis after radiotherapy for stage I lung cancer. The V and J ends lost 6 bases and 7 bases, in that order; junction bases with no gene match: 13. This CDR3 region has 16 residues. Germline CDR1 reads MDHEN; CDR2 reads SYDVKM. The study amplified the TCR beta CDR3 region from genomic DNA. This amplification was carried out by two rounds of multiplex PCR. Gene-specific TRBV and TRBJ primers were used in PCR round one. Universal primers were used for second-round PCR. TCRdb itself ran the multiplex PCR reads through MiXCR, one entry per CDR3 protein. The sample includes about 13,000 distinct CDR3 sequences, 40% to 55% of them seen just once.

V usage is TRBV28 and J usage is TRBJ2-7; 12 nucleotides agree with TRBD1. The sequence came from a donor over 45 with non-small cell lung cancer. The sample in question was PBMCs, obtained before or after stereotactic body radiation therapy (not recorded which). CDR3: CASSRGPGQGAREQYF. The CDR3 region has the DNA TGTGCCAGCAGCAGAGGGCCGGGACAGGGGGCGCGGGAGCAGTACTTC.